The entry that follows covers one T cell receptor beta chain sequence. cDNA prepared by RNA extraction and subsequent reverse transcription served as the template for sequencing. Repertoires were generated with immunoSEQ multiplex PCR, while TCRdb's copy carries only in-frame clones and drops some. The sample gives about 150,000 clones, 87% of which show up once; around 16% is in the top ten. These data originate in a study of CD8+ T cells in alopecia areata. Peripheral blood and lesional scalp punch biopsies came from alopecia areata patients. With 6 bases clipped from V and 5 bases from J, the junction kept 4 bases outside the gene matches. CDR1 and CDR2 (germline): MNHEY, SVGAGI. CDR3 length: 13 residues.

The chain combines TRBV6-5 with TRBJ2-1; 7 nucleotides line up with TRBD2. The sequence was obtained from a human donor with alopecia areata. Material: CD8+ T cells sorted from blood, obtained at week 0. The chain's CDR3 is CASSPGGHNEQFF. Written as DNA, the CDR3 is TGTGCCAGCAGCCCGGGAGGTCACAATGAGCAGTTCTTC.